This T cell receptor (beta chain) appears in the sequencing data of a study of CD8+CD57+ T cells in acquired aplastic anemia. Overall study context: Recorded DNA amounts for sorted CD4+ and CD8+ cells had an average of about 3.5 ug. Healthy donor CD4+ cell samples had a mean of roughly 9.9 million reads. Study results and limitations: Between patients and controls, CD8+ Simpson's diversity did not vary significantly. Overlap between patients and controls comprised roughly 28 CD8+ CDR3 sequences.

Comment on this clonotype: What it binds is unknown.

This CDR3 has 12 amino acids. Trimming pared 6 bases from V and 6 bases from J, leaving 11 bases between. Germline-derived CDR1 and CDR2 are DFQATT and SNEGSKA (reference sequence). The use of genomic DNA as template underpinned the TCR beta VDJ and CDR3 profiling. TCRdb passed the reads through MiXCR, listing each CDR3 protein once. This repertoire shows roughly 50,000 distinct CDR3 sequences, approximately 72% found once; its top ten account for approximately 31%. The origin of this receptor is a human donor in good health, serving as a control. What was sequenced was sorted CD4+, CD8+, or CD8+CD57+ T cells (not recorded which) from PBMCs. The chain links TRBV20-1 to TRBJ1-4; no firm D call. CDR3 coding DNA: TGCAGTGCATCGAGGACCGATGAAAAACTGTTTTTT. It is translated as CSASRTDEKLFF.